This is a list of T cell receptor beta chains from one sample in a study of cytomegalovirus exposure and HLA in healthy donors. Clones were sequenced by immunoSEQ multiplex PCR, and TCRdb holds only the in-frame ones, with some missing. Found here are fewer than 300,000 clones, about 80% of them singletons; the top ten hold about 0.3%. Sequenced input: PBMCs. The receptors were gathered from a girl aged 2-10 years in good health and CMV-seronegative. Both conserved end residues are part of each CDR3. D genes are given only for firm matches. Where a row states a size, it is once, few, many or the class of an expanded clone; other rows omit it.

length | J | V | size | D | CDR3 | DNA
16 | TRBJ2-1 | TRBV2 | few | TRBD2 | CASRPLAGGDYNEQFF | TGTGCCAGCAGACCTTTAGCGGGAGGGGACTACAATGAGCAGTTCTTC
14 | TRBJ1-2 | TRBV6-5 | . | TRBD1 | CASSYHGTDYGYTF | TGTGCCAGCAGTTACCACGGGACAGACTATGGCTACACCTTC
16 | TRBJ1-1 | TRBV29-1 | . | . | CSVEDHFQGPNTEAFF | TGCAGCGTTGAAGATCATTTTCAGGGGCCCAACACTGAAGCTTTCTTT
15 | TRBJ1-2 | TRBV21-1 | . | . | CATPVVAWGGYGYTF | TGTGCCACCCCTGTAGTGGCATGGGGAGGCTATGGCTACACCTTC
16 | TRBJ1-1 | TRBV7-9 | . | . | CSSSLEFRAGKAEAFF | TGTTCCAGCAGCTTAGAGTTTCGGGCAGGGAAGGCTGAAGCTTTCTTT
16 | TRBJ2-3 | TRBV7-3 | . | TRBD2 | CASSLTSGSWGDTQYF | TGTGCCAGCAGTCTGACTAGCGGGAGTTGGGGAGATACGCAGTATTTT
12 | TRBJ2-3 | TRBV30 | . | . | CAWSASTDTQYF | TGTGCCTGGAGTGCTAGCACAGATACGCAGTATTTT
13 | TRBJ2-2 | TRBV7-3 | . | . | CASSAASGVELFF | TGTGCCAGCAGCGCCGCCTCAGGGGTGGAGCTGTTTTTT
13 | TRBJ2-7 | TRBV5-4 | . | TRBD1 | CASTIQGSYEQYF | TGTGCCAGCACCATACAGGGGTCCTACGAGCAGTACTTC
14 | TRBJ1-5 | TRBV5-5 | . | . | CASSLDARNQPQHF | TGTGCCAGCAGCCTAGACGCGCGCAATCAGCCCCAGCATTTT
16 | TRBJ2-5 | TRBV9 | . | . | CASSVGGRGPGETQYF | TGTGCCAGCAGCGTAGGAGGGCGGGGGCCGGGGGAGACCCAGTACTTC
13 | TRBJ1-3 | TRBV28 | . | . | CASRAQGPDTIYF | TGTGCCAGCAGAGCACAGGGCCCGGACACCATATATTTT
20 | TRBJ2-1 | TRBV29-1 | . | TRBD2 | CSVSIPLGLAGVWGFGEQFF | TGCAGCGTTTCGATTCCGCTGGGACTAGCGGGAGTTTGGGGGTTCGGTGAGCAGTTCTTC
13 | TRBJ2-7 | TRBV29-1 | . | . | CSVELQRGYEQYF | TGCAGCGTTGAACTTCAAAGGGGTTACGAGCAGTACTTC
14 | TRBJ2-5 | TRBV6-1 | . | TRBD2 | CASKAVAGGRTQYF | TGTGCCAGCAAGGCGGTAGCGGGAGGGAGGACCCAGTACTTC
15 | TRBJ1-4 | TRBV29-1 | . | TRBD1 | CSATSKGANNEKLFF | TGCAGCGCTACTAGTAAGGGGGCCAATAATGAAAAACTGTTTTTT
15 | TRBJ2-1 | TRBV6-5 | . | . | CASSRGAGKYNEQFF | TGTGCCAGCAGCAGGGGAGCGGGAAAATACAATGAGCAGTTCTTC
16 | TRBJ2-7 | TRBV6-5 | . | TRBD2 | CASSYSMTSYRYEQYF | TGTGCCAGCAGTTACTCGATGACTAGCTATCGCTACGAGCAGTACTTC
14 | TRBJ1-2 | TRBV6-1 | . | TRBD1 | CASATGDRGYGYTF | TGTGCCAGCGCAACTGGGGACAGGGGCTATGGCTACACCTTC
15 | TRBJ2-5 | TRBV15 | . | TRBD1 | CATSRDRAGEETQYF | TGTGCCACCAGCCGGGACAGGGCGGGGGAAGAGACCCAGTACTTC
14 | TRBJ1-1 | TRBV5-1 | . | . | CASSSVRGDTEAFF | TGCGCCAGCAGCTCGGTAAGGGGTGACACTGAAGCTTTCTTT
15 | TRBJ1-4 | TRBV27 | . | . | CASSERQVYHEKLFF | TGTGCCAGCAGTGAACGACAGGTTTATCATGAAAAACTGTTTTTT